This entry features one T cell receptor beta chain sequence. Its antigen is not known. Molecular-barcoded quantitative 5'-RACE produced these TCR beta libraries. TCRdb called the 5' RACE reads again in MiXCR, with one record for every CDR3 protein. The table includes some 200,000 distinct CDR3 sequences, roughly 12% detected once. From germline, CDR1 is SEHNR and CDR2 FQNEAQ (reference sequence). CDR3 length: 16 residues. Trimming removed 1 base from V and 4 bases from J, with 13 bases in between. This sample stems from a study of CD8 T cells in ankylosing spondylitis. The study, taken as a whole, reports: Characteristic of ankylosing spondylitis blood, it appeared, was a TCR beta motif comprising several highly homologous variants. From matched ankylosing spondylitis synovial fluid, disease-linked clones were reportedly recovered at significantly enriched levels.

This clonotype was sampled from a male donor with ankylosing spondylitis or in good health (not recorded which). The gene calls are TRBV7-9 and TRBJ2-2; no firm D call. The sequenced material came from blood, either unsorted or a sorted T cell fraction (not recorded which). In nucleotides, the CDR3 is TGTGCCAGCAGCTTAGAATTATTGATCGGCACCGGGGAGCTGTTTTTT. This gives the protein CASSLELLIGTGELFF.